This T cell receptor (beta chain) was retrieved from a study of blood T cells in healthy people across ages. A second PCR, run for about 7 to 11 cycles, used a sample-barcoded 5' primer plus a J-beta primer mix. Each of the samples gave a minimum of 2.5 million paired-end reads that contained CDR3. TCRdb analysed the 5' RACE reads with MiXCR anew, one entry per CDR3 protein. The data show about 1.4 million distinct CDR3 sequences, with 45% to 70% seen just once and more than 6% held by the top ten. Per sample, no less than 6 micrograms of total RNA were extracted. In regard to this clonotype: Its specificity is not known.

The V gene's germline CDR1 is MNHEY and CDR2 SVGAGI. The CDR3 has 17 amino acids. V was shortened by 0 bases and J by 7 bases, with 19 bases between the two germline ends. Study-level results: Roughly linear age-related decline in beta diversity appeared, significant by age around 42. Changes seen in expanded clonotypes were possibly confounded by donor CMV status left unknown.

This TCR came from a man between 18 and 29 years old in good health. The gene calls are TRBV6-5 and TRBJ2-4, with D hard to call. Material: blood. CDR3 loop: CASSYSSLGSTANIQYF. For the CDR3, the DNA is TGTGCCAGCAGTTACTCGAGTCTCGGCTCGACGGCTAACATTCAGTACTTC.